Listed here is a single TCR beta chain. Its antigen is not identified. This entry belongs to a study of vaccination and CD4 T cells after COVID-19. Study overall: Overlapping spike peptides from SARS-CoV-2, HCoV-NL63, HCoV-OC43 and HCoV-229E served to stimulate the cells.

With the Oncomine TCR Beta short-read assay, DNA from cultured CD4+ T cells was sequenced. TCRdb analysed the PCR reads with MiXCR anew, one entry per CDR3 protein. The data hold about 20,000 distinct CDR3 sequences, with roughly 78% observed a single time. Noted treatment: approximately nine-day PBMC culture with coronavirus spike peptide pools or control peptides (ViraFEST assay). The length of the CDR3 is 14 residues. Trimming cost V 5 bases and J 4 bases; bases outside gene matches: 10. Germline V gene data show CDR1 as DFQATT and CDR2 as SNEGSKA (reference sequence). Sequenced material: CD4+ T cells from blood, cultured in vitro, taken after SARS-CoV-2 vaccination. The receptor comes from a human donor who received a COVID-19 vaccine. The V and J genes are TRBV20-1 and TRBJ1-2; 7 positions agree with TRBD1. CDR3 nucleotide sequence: TGCAGTGCTCCCGGACAGGTGGGATTCTATGGCTACACCTTC. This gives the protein CSAPGQVGFYGYTF.